This T cell receptor (beta chain) emerged from a study of read filtering for tumor transcriptome and immune sequencing. In the study overall: 8 patients were R-ISS I, some 15 were R-ISS II, roughly 7 were R-ISS III. The study, taken as a whole, reports: IR-seq and RNA-seq agreed better without single-read clonotypes. Sorted CD138-negative bone marrow cells were not purified T cells.

Sampling of bone marrow took place during active disease in every patient. The sample holds many counts of this clonotype. The antigen remains undetermined. The library was built from roughly 400 ng RNA with molecular barcoded adaptors for alpha/delta and beta/gamma chains. One entry per CDR3 protein results from TCRdb running MiXCR on the reads. The sample yields about 86,000 distinct CDR3 sequences, approximately 13% seen once. Sequenced sample: a population of CD138-negative cells sorted from bone marrow. The TCR comes from a donor aged 40 or over with multiple myeloma.

CDR3 sequence: CASSPGQGDRDTQYF. The CDR3 DNA sequence: TGTGCCAGCAGTCCCGGACAGGGGGATAGAGATACGCAGTATTTT. The gene calls are TRBV6-6 and TRBJ2-3, with 10 bases identical to TRBD1. The V gene end was trimmed by 5 bases and the J gene end by 5 bases; junction bases not matched to a gene: 7. Looked up from germline, CDR1 is MNHNY and CDR2 is SVGAGI (reference sequence). This CDR3 is built from 15 residues.